Given below is one T cell receptor (beta chain) in context. Its antigen is unknown. A single record per CDR3 protein comes from TCRdb applying MiXCR to the 5' RACE reads. The sample comprises more than 1.5 million distinct CDR3 sequences, about 32% of which are singletons, and around 0.3% rests with the top ten. These data originate in a study of identical twins. Study-wide results and caveats: A lower insertion count was a feature of abundant cord blood beta clonotypes, with no such feature in memory repertoires.

The CDR3 consists of 16 residues. V was pared by 5 bases and J by 6 bases, with 20 bases between. Sequenced input: cord blood. The chain uses TRBV12-3 or TRBV12-4 and TRBJ2-1; D might be TRBD2 (6 bases). The origin of this receptor is a newborn girl in good health. CDR3 sequence: CASSVLLAVSPNEQFF. CDR3 DNA: TGTGCCAGCAGTGTTCTACTAGCCGTGTCCCCCAATGAGCAGTTCTTC.